The table lists the clone carrying this T cell receptor beta chain with a few counts. The target antigen is unknown. Isolated RNA was reverse transcribed in full, so expressed TCRB transcripts were sequenced. Assay used: immunoSEQ multiplex PCR; TCRdb lists only in-frame clones, some missing. The profile shows some 660,000 clones, roughly an eighth of them singletons. The CDR3 loop spans 16 amino acids. V was pared by 4 bases and J by 6 bases, with 10 bases of the junction left unmatched. Per the germline V gene, CDR1 is SGDLS and CDR2 is YYNGEE. The source of the sample is a study of beta chain features in type 1 diabetes. Broader study findings: Shortening of TCRB CDR3s, moderate but significant, appeared in all four CD4+ subsets of Type 1 diabetes patients.

This receptor was obtained from a young man with type 1 diabetes. Input material: naive CD4+ T cells from blood. The rearrangement joins TRBV9 to TRBJ2-3; 11 positions match TRBD1. The CDR3 DNA reads as TGTGCCAGCAGCCCTTCCGGACAGGGGGCATGGGATACGCAGTATTTT. Translating it yields CASSPSGQGAWDTQYF.